A single sample gave rise to the 11 T cell receptor beta chains below, sequenced in a study of shared clonotypes between healthy human individuals. Assay used: immunoSEQ multiplex PCR; TCRdb lists only in-frame clones, some missing. The sample shows about 1.1 million clones, around 82% of them seen only once. Sequenced input: memory CD4+ T cells from PBMCs. The subset is: CD45RA-negative fraction. These receptors were collected from a man in his late teens or twenties in good health. Some clones in this sample may be carry-over from other donors' samples.

A remark on this clone: It differs at one base from a far larger clone, so likely a read error. This chain uses TRBV5-1 with TRBJ1-4; 7 bases match TRBD1. With 7 bases clipped from V and 7 bases from J, the junction kept 19 bases outside the gene matches. In germline, CDR1 is SGHRS, CDR2 YFSETQ. This CDR3 is built from 17 residues. The CDR3 loop reads CASGSRINTGAGEKLFF. The CDR3, as DNA: TGCGCCAGCGGCTCCAGAATCAATACAGGGGCGGGTGAAAAACTGTTTTTT.

The chain is built from TRBV4-3 and TRBJ2-4; perhaps TRBD1 as D (6 bases). This CDR3 region has 16 residues. The V gene's germline CDR1 is LGHNA and CDR2 YSLEER. Deletions cut 2 bases from V and 0 bases from J, with 11 bases between. CDR3 in amino acids: CASSQRGNLAKNIQYF. Here the CDR3 DNA reads TGCGCCAGCAGCCAAAGGGGGAACCTAGCCAAAAACATTCAGTACTTC.

The chain carries TRBV28 and TRBJ2-7; D is possibly TRBD2 (5 bases). Trimming left V 9 bases short and J 4 bases short, with 28 bases between. CDR1 MDHEN and CDR2 SYDVKM come from the germline V gene. The CDR3 contains 17 residues. The CDR3 DNA sequence: TGTGCCAGTTCTTCAGCTTCCGGGATCCCCTTAGGTTACGAGCAGTACTTC. This codes for CASSSASGIPLGYEQYF. Combining the CDR3 with reference TRBV28 and TRBJ2-7 gives the whole variable domain DVKVTQSSRYLVKRTGEKVFLECVQDMDHENMFWYRQDPGLGLRLIYFSYDVKMKEKGDIPEGYSVSREKKERFSLILESASTNQTSMYLCASSSASGIPLGYEQYFGPGTRLTVT.

Points on this clone: This sample includes further DNA sequences coding for the same CDR3. The rearrangement uses TRBV5-1 and TRBJ2-7; 12 positions agree with TRBD2. The V segment lost 1 base and the J segment 4 bases; nucleotides outside the gene matches: 3. Germline V CDR1 and CDR2: SGHRS, YFSETQ. CDR3 size: 15 residues. This CDR3 is CASSLQGTSGYEQYF. The DNA of the CDR3 is TGCGCCAGCAGCTTGCAGGGGACTAGCGGGTACGAGCAGTACTTC.

This rearrangement joins TRBV6-5 to TRBJ2-7; unclear D gene. Germline V gene data show CDR1 as MNHEY and CDR2 as SVGAGI. Trimming took off 6 bases at V and 6 bases at J, with 9 bases between the two ends. The CDR3 sequence is 11 residues long. Here the CDR3 reads CASRKFSEQYF. CDR3 nucleotide sequence: TGTGCCAGCAGGAAATTTTCCGAGCAGTACTTC.

The chain has TRBV19 and TRBJ2-2, with TRBD1 as a possible D gene (6 bases). The CDR3 consists of 14 residues. Germline assignment: CDR1 LNHDA and CDR2 SQIVND (reference sequence). V lost 5 bases and J lost 6, with 13 bases in between. The CDR3 sequence is CASSQRQAPGELFF. DNA for the CDR3: TGTGCCAGTAGTCAAAGACAGGCCCCCGGGGAGCTGTTTTTT.

The CDR3 bases are TGCGCCAGCAGCCCCGGCGCCACAGGGGAGACCCAGTACTTC. Amino acids: CASSPGATGETQYF. The V and J genes are TRBV5-1 and TRBJ2-5; weak D call: TRBD1 (6 bases). V lost 4 bases and J lost 5, with 15 bases in between. This CDR3 contains 14 residues. Germline V lookup: CDR1 SGHRS, CDR2 YFSETQ.

The chain recombines TRBV27 with TRBJ2-7; a weak D match, TRBD2 (6 bases). This CDR3 region has 17 residues. Germline lookup yields CDR1 MNHEY and CDR2 SMNVEV (reference sequence). The ends were cut back, 4 bases at V and 0 bases at J, with 19 bases in the middle. The CDR3 DNA reads TGTGCCAGCAGTTATTCCCCGCTCCGGGAGAGCTCCTACGAGCAGTACTTC. As protein: CASSYSPLRESSYEQYF.

The chain couples TRBV6-5 to TRBJ2-3; possible D gene TRBD2, 6 bases. Germline CDR1 and CDR2: MNHEY and SVGAGI. Trimming cost V 10 bases and J 6 bases, with 11 bases left between them. The CDR3 sequence is 11 residues long. CDR3 in DNA: TGTGCCATCAAAAGCGGGGATACGCAGTATTTT. This translates into CAIKSGDTQYF.

Turning to this clone: This may come from a read error, since a much larger clone is one base off. This chain connects TRBV4-3 to TRBJ1-2, with D possibly TRBD1 on 5 matching bases. CDR1 is LGHNA and CDR2 is YSLEER in the germline V gene. The CDR3 loop spans 14 amino acids. V dropped 0 bases and J dropped 4 bases, with 9 bases sitting between them. The CDR3 reads CASSQDWQGYGYTF. CDR3 sequence (DNA): TGCGCCAGCAGCCAAGATTGGCAGGGCTATGGCTACACCTTC.

Note on this clone: Other DNA sequences within the sample encode an identical CDR3. This chain uses TRBV5-1 with TRBJ1-1; the D gene is possibly TRBD1 (5 bases). Trimming stripped 5 bases from V and 1 base from J, with 12 bases between. Germline CDR1 SGHRS, CDR2 YFSETQ. CDR3 length: 14 residues. In nucleotides, the CDR3 is TGCGCCAGCAGAACCGGGACGGGGAACACTGAAGCTTTCTTT. It specifies CASRTGTGNTEAFF.